This T cell receptor (beta chain) was recorded in a study of T cells in localized non-small cell lung cancer. Study-level findings and limits: Appearance in adjacent lung was seen for a median around 58 of the top 100 tumor clones.

TCRdb's table, derived via immunoSEQ multiplex PCR, lists solely in-frame clones and lacks some. The sample lists 50,000 to 60,000 clones; around three quarters were seen once. Trimming at V came to 6 bases and at J to 8 bases, leaving 9 bases not matched to a gene. The CDR3 is 14 residues long. Germline lookup yields CDR1 MNHNY and CDR2 SVGAGI (reference sequence). This clone was picked up one time. Its antigen remains unidentified. The starting material was PBMCs, obtained before any cancer treatment. This chain connects TRBV6-6 to TRBJ1-4; 7 nucleotides line up with TRBD1. This clonotype was obtained from a woman aged 35 to 69 with stage II lung adenocarcinoma. Here the CDR3 reads CASRTGTGDEKLFF. In DNA form, the CDR3 reads TGTGCCAGCAGGACAGGGACGGGGGACGAAAAACTGTTTTTT.